The 27 T cell receptor beta chains listed next were all sequenced from one sample in a study of CD8+CD57+ T cells in acquired aplastic anemia. TCR beta VDJ and CDR3 profiling used genomic DNA as template. A single record per CDR3 protein comes from TCRdb applying MiXCR to the reads. The repertoire holds over 40,000 distinct CDR3 sequences, 63% seen once, with 45% to 65% in the top ten. Selection for sequencing was limited to patients who had shown CD8+CD57+ cell expansion by flow cytometry. Sequencing was carried out using sorted CD4+, CD8+, or CD8+CD57+ T cells (not recorded which) from PBMCs. Receptors were obtained from a human donor with aplastic anemia.

This clonotype was seen ten or more times. The J gene is TRBJ2-7, the V gene TRBV6-5, with no clear D. Germline lookup yields CDR1 MNHEY and CDR2 SVGAGI. The CDR3 has 15 amino acids. Trimming stripped 2 bases from V and 0 bases from J, with 11 bases between. DNA for the CDR3: TGTGCCAGCAGTTACGCTCCCGGAAGCTCCTACGAGCAGTACTTC. It is translated as CASSYAPGSSYEQYF.

The rearrangement joins TRBV28 to TRBJ2-1; a possible D gene is TRBD1 (7 bases). Per germline, CDR1 MDHEN and CDR2 SYDVKM. The V end lost 7 bases, the J end lost 0 bases, and 19 bases lay between the germline ends. The length of the CDR3 is 17 residues. CDR3 loop: CASTSGGLHSSYNEQFF. CDR3 DNA sequence: TGTGCCAGCACCTCAGGGGGACTTCATAGCTCCTACAATGAGCAGTTCTTC. Together with reference TRBV28 and TRBJ2-1, the CDR3 gives the full variable domain: DVKVTQSSRYLVKRTGEKVFLECVQDMDHENMFWYRQDPGLGLRLIYFSYDVKMKEKGDIPEGYSVSREKKERFSLILESASTNQTSMYLCASTSGGLHSSYNEQFFGPGTRLTVL.

The chain is built from TRBV15 and TRBJ1-5; TRBD1 matches at 7 bases. This CDR3 contains 15 residues. CDR1 and CDR2 from the germline V gene are LNHNV and YYDKDF (reference sequence). Germline trimming cut 0 bases from V and 4 bases from J; bases unmatched to any gene: 3. This chain's CDR3 is CATSRDKGQNQPQHF. The CDR3 coding sequence is TGTGCCACCAGCAGAGATAAGGGACAGAATCAGCCCCAGCATTTT.

The V call is TRBV7-3, the J call TRBJ2-3; no firm D call. CDR3 length: 12 amino acids. The germline V gene encodes CDR1 SGHTA and CDR2 FQGTGA. V was clipped by 0 bases and J by 4 bases, with 2 bases between them. The CDR3 region has the DNA TGTGCCAGCAGCTTAACCCCAGATACGCAGTATTTT. Protein sequence: CASSLTPDTQYF. Looking up the rest from reference TRBV7-3 and TRBJ2-3 gives the full variable domain: GAGVSQTPSNKVTEKGKYVELRCDPISGHTALYWYRQSLGQGPEFLIYFQGTGAADDSGLPNDRFFAVRPEGSVSTLKIQRTERGDSAVYLCASSLTPDTQYFGPGTRLTVL.

The V call is TRBV29-1, the J call TRBJ1-2; D unclear. The CDR3 spans 14 residues. CDR1 SQVTM and CDR2 ANQGSEA come from the germline V gene. Between the trimmed V and J ends, which lost 6 bases and 2 bases, there was a span of 16 bases. CDR3 nucleotide sequence: TGCAGCGTGGCCCCGCGGCAGGAAAACTATGGCTACACCTTC. Translated: CSVAPRQENYGYTF. The whole variable domain, remainder taken from reference TRBV29-1 and TRBJ1-2, is SAVISQKPSRDICQRGTSLTIQCQVDSQVTMMFWYRQQPGQSLTLIATANQGSEATYESGFVIDKFPISRPNLTFSTLTVSNMSPEDSSIYLCSVAPRQENYGYTFGSGTRLTVV.

There are many counts of this clonotype. The chain uses TRBV15 and TRBJ2-5; TRBD1 aligns across 7 bases. This CDR3 is 13 amino acids long. CDR1 is LNHNV, CDR2 YYDKDF, per germline (reference sequence). V lost 1 base, J lost 4 bases, and 0 bases stayed unmatched. The CDR3 DNA sequence: TGTGCCACCAGCAGAGGACAGGGAGAGACCCAGTACTTC. Amino acid sequence: CATSRGQGETQYF.

V usage is TRBV19 and J usage is TRBJ2-3, with D perhaps matching TRBD1 or TRBD2 (6 bases each). Trimming left V 7 bases short and J 2 bases short, with 16 bases between. In germline, CDR1 is LNHDA, CDR2 SQIVND (reference sequence). The CDR3 has 15 amino acids. This CDR3 reads CASMDGGTFTDTQYF. DNA of the CDR3: TGTGCCAGTATGGACGGGGGCACTTTCACAGATACGCAGTATTTT.

The V and J genes are TRBV29-1 and TRBJ2-7; 9 positions match TRBD1. This CDR3 spans 14 amino acids. Looked up from germline, CDR1 is SQVTM and CDR2 is ANQGSEA. J was trimmed by 3 bases and V by 4 bases; bases with no gene match: 7. CDR3 region: CSVGPRTGVYEQYF. In DNA form, the CDR3 reads TGCAGCGTTGGCCCTAGGACAGGGGTCTACGAGCAGTACTTC.

This clonotype came up a few times. A much more abundant neighbour one base away suggests this may be a read error. The chain couples TRBV11-1 to TRBJ2-7; perhaps TRBD2 as D (6 bases). Germline-derived CDR1 and CDR2 are SGHAT and FQDESV (reference sequence). The CDR3 is made up of 16 amino acids. The CDR3 reads CASRLAWGSGRYEQYF. CDR3 sequence (DNA): TGTGCCAGCCGCTTAGCCTGGGGTAGCGGCCGTTACGAGCAGTACTTC.

By frequency in the sample, this clonotype is medium-sized. The gene calls are TRBV13 and TRBJ2-5; TRBD1 aligns across 10 bases. This CDR3 spans 15 amino acids. The V gene's germline CDR1 is PRHDT and CDR2 FYEKMQ (reference sequence). The ends lost 6 bases at V and 2 bases at J; junction bases unmatched: 6. CDR3 amino acids: CASSLGQGYQETQYF. The CDR3 nucleotides read TGTGCCAGCAGTCTGGGACAGGGGTATCAAGAGACCCAGTACTTC.

This clonotype has ten or more counts. The chain uses TRBV9 and TRBJ2-7; 10 positions agree with TRBD1. From germline, CDR1 is SGDLS and CDR2 YYNGEE. The V gene end was trimmed by 4 bases and the J gene end by 5 bases; junction bases not matched to a gene: 12. The CDR3 extends over 16 amino acids. The CDR3 loop reads CASSRSAGTGVNEQYF. The CDR3 DNA reads as TGTGCCAGCAGCCGGAGCGCCGGGACAGGGGTTAACGAGCAGTACTTC.

The chain uses TRBV20-1 and TRBJ2-3; perhaps TRBD2 as D (5 bases). V was shortened by 3 bases and J by 1 base, with 11 bases between the two germline ends. Germline V gene sequence: CDR1 DFQATT, CDR2 SNEGSKA (reference sequence). CDR3 length: 14 amino acids. DNA of the CDR3: TGCAGTGCTAGCGTGGGGAGAGGCACAGATACGCAGTATTTT. Protein: CSASVGRGTDTQYF.

The CDR3 bases are TGTGCCAGCAGCGTAAGTGTGGTAGAGGGCTACGAGCAGTACTTC. Amino acids: CASSVSVVEGYEQYF. The V gene is TRBV9, the J gene TRBJ2-7; TRBD2 is a possible D gene (5 bases). The CDR3 has 15 residues. V lost 1 base, J lost 3 bases, and 14 bases lay in between. The germline CDR1 and CDR2 sequences are SGDLS and YYNGEE.

This chain links TRBV2 with TRBJ2-3; TRBD2 agrees at 8 bases. CDR1 is SNHLY, CDR2 FYNNEI, per germline. J lost 4 bases, V lost 4 bases, and 4 bases had no gene match. The CDR3 has 14 amino acids. The CDR3 DNA reads as TGTGCCAGCAGTGCGGCGGGGGGACCAGATACGCAGTATTTT. Amino acid sequence: CASSAAGGPDTQYF.

The chain couples TRBV15 to TRBJ2-7, with D possibly being TRBD1 (5 bases). The germline V gene encodes CDR1 LNHNV and CDR2 YYDKDF (reference sequence). The CDR3 contains 15 residues. V was trimmed by 0 bases and J by 0 bases, leaving 9 bases between them. CDR3 loop: CATSRDYRSSYEQYF. DNA for the CDR3: TGTGCCACCAGCAGAGATTACAGGTCCTCCTACGAGCAGTACTTC.

The gene calls are TRBV5-1 and TRBJ1-5, with 9 bases fitting TRBD1. Germline CDR1 SGHRS, CDR2 YFSETQ. The CDR3 spans 15 residues. V lost 4 bases and J lost 4; bases outside the gene matches: 6. The CDR3 is CASSVGTGWNQPQHF. The CDR3 DNA reads as TGCGCCAGCAGCGTGGGGACAGGGTGGAATCAGCCCCAGCATTTT.

The chain is built from TRBV29-1 and TRBJ1-2; TRBD1 matches at 10 bases. Germline CDR1 and CDR2: SQVTM and ANQGSEA. The CDR3 contains 12 residues. With 7 bases clipped from V and 2 bases from J, the junction kept 1 base outside the gene matches. The CDR3 sequence: CSGGQGNYGYTF. The CDR3 region has the DNA TGCAGCGGGGGACAGGGGAACTATGGCTACACCTTC.

The V call is TRBV19, the J call TRBJ1-2; a possible D gene is TRBD1 (5 bases). Trimming took off 6 bases at V and 4 bases at J, with 15 bases between the two ends. The CDR3 spans 14 residues. Germline CDR1 is LNHDA and CDR2 is SQIVND (reference sequence). The CDR3 region is CASRGPDRAYGYTF. CDR3 nucleotide sequence: TGTGCCAGTAGGGGGCCGGACCGAGCCTATGGCTACACCTTC.

The chain uses TRBV20-1 and TRBJ2-7; D gene unclear. This CDR3 comprises 14 residues. Germline V gene lookup returns CDR1 DFQATT and CDR2 SNEGSKA (reference sequence). Trimming took 3 bases from V and 7 from J, leaving 19 bases between them. The CDR3 DNA follows: TGCAGTGCTAGTGCTTCTTGGAACCTCTGGGAGCAGTACTTC. The encoded protein is CSASASWNLWEQYF.

V and J are TRBV19 and TRBJ1-2, with D tentatively TRBD1 (6 bases). Germline CDR1 is LNHDA and CDR2 is SQIVND (reference sequence). Trimming shortened V by 8 bases and J by 6 bases, and 19 bases separated the two germline ends. CDR3 size: 14 residues. The CDR3 coding sequence is TGTGCCAGTGAGGGGGGGTTCCGAGGAGATGGCTACACCTTC. This translates into CASEGGFRGDGYTF.

This clonotype was observed many times. This chain links TRBV9 with TRBJ2-2, with D unresolved. V dropped 0 bases and J dropped 8 bases, with 5 bases sitting between them. CDR3 size: 12 residues. Germline V gene lookup returns CDR1 SGDLS and CDR2 YYNGEE. CDR3 coding DNA: TGTGCCAGCAGCGTAGGGGGTGGGGAGCTGTTTTTT. It encodes CASSVGGGELFF. The entire variable domain, with the rest obtained from reference TRBV9 and TRBJ2-2, is as follows: DSGVTQTPKHLITATGQRVTLRCSPRSGDLSVYWYQQSLDQGLQFLIQYYNGEERAKGNILERFSAQQFPDLHSELNLSSLELGDSALYFCASSVGGGELFFGEGSRLTVL.

On this clonotype: A much larger clone is a single base away; this may be a read error. V and J are TRBV12-3 or TRBV12-4 and TRBJ1-1; TRBD1 is a possible D gene (5 bases). The CDR3 length is 14 residues. V lost 6 bases, J lost 1 base, and 12 bases lay in between. The CDR3 DNA sequence: TGTGCCAGCAGGGGCCAGGGTGAGAACACTGAAGCTTTCTTT. Its protein is CASRGQGENTEAFF.

The sample holds many counts of this clonotype. The V and J genes are TRBV19 and TRBJ1-2; D remains unclear. Trimming took off 5 bases at V and 6 bases at J, with 22 bases between the two ends. The CDR3 sequence is 16 residues long. The germline V gene encodes CDR1 LNHDA and CDR2 SQIVND (reference sequence). The CDR3 DNA reads TGTGCCAGTAGTCGAGGCCAGGAATGGGTAGGAAATGGCTACACCTTC. It is translated as CASSRGQEWVGNGYTF. The full variable domain, its missing parts supplied by reference TRBV19 and TRBJ1-2, is DGGITQSPKYLFRKEGQNVTLSCEQNLNHDAMYWYRQDPGQGLRLIYYSQIVNDFQKGDIAEGYSVSREKKESFPLTVTSAQKNPTAFYLCASSRGQEWVGNGYTFGSGTRLTVV.

V gene TRBV24-1 combines with J gene TRBJ1-5, with D hard to call. V was trimmed by 2 bases and J by 2 bases, leaving 6 bases between them. Germline-derived CDR1 and CDR2 are KGHDR and SFDVKD. The CDR3 is 14 residues long. The CDR3 DNA reads TGTGCCACCAGTGATTGGGGTGGCAATCAGCCCCAGCATTTT. Residues: CATSDWGGNQPQHF.

The chain joins TRBV7-2 to TRBJ2-3; the D is unclear. CDR1 is SGHTA and CDR2 is FQGNSA in the germline V gene. V lost 8 bases and J lost 2, with 11 bases in between. The CDR3 sequence is 13 residues long. The CDR3 region is CASLRAFTDTQYF. DNA for the CDR3: TGTGCCAGCCTCCGTGCCTTCACAGATACGCAGTATTTT. Drawing the rest from reference TRBV7-2 and TRBJ2-3, the complete variable domain is GAGVSQSPSNKVTEKGKDVELRCDPISGHTALYWYRQSLGQGLEFLIYFQGNSAPDKSGLPSDRFSAERTGGSVSTLTIQRTQQEDSAVYLCASLRAFTDTQYFGPGTRLTVL.

V gene TRBV28 combines with J gene TRBJ2-1; 8 bases are shared with TRBD2. The CDR3 consists of 15 residues. Per germline, CDR1 MDHEN and CDR2 SYDVKM. The trim removed 7 bases at V and 6 bases at J, leaving 11 bases unmatched. The CDR3 nucleotides read TGTGCCAGCACCTCGGGGGGGACATCCATCAATGAGCAGTTCTTC. It specifies CASTSGGTSINEQFF.

The V gene is TRBV5-1, the J gene TRBJ1-2; D is possibly TRBD1 (6 bases). Germline V gene lookup returns CDR1 SGHRS and CDR2 YFSETQ. Trimming cost V 0 bases and J 5 bases, with 11 bases left between them. This CDR3 has 14 residues. CDR3 residues: CASSLGQEVYGYTF. CDR3 DNA sequence: TGCGCCAGCAGCTTGGGACAGGAGGTTTATGGCTACACCTTC.